This T cell receptor (beta chain) was sequenced during a study of blood T cell repertoires in COVID-19. In the study overall: The analysed material was cDNA or gDNA that came from T cells, B-cell-depleted T cells, or PBMCs.

The germline V gene has CDR1 MNHEY and CDR2 SMNVEV (reference sequence). V was trimmed by 2 bases and J by 2 bases, leaving 15 bases between them. The CDR3 contains 16 residues. TCRdb's table, derived via immunoSEQ multiplex PCR, lists solely in-frame clones and lacks some. The data show approximately 150,000 clones, roughly 89% seen once. The rearrangement links TRBV27 to TRBJ1-2; D not resolved. The sequencing input was peripheral blood. This TCR was sampled from a human donor in a cohort sampled during active COVID-19. CDR3 bases: TGTGCCAGCAGTTTAATGCGCGCCGAGGGAAACTATGGCTACACCTTC. Its translation is CASSLMRAEGNYGYTF.